This TCR beta chain comes out of a study of blood T cell repertoires in COVID-19 (dated by TCRdb to between 2020 and 2021). For the study in its entirety: The collaborator samples originated in the United States, Italy and Spain and spanned the acute and convalescent phases of COVID-19. The samples were drawn from the first 160 participants of the ongoing ImmuneRACE study and from over a thousand subjects provided by 6 global collaborators. The dataset comprised deeply sampled blood TCRbeta repertoires from subjects exposed to, actively infected with, or recovered from COVID-19. The sample metadata nearly always contained a de-identified subject ID, COVID-19 status, age in years and sex. The repertoires were released in a freely available public database intended as a resource for research on the immune response to SARS-CoV-2. HLA class I and class II types, where available, came from metadata supplied by the sample provider rather than from assay-based typing. The material from the prospective study consisted of cDNA or gDNA derived from T cells, B-cell-depleted T cells, or PBMCs. Here is what the overall study found, with its caveats: How much clinical and demographic metadata was included differed by source and by participant, and the metadata was provided uncurated.

TCRbeta CDR3 regions were amplified from genomic DNA using the immunoSEQ Assay, a bias-controlled multiplex PCR. The published analysis was carried out like this. The number of nucleated cells in each sample was estimated by amplification of reference gene primers within the assay. To quantify the absolute abundance of each unique TCRbeta CDR3 rearrangement, sequence reads were collapsed and filtered. For each sample, productive Simpson clonality was calculated as the square root of Simpson's diversity index across productive rearrangements. The clones in this table, taken by TCRdb from immuneACCESS, are in-frame only. Not every clone is retained; where verified, under half of the shortfall comes from an unresolved V gene, and the cause of the rest is unknown. From that table come the V and J calls and clone size; the DNA was used to work out D and trimming. The sample includes around 180,000 clones, with 82% observed a single time. The leading ten clones occupy 8% to 11% of the sample.

Whole blood was collected in K2EDTA tubes by collaborating institutions according to the institutions' own protocols. Collaborator samples were shipped for TCRbeta analysis as frozen whole blood, isolated PBMCs, or DNA extracted from either sample type. Concerning this clone itself: Its antigen remains unidentified. Base qualities were left out, and no much larger clone turns up one base away.

The sample taken for sequencing was peripheral blood. The receptor was derived from a woman over 75 with active or convalescent COVID-19.

The nucleotide sequence is TGTGCCACAAAGGACAGCCCGAACACCGGGGAGCTGTTTTTT. Its translation reads: CATKDSPNTGELFF. The V and J genes are TRBV19 and TRBJ2-2; TRBD1 is possibly the D segment (6 matching bases). Spanning cysteine to phenylalanine, the CDR3 consists of 14 amino acids. CDR3 DNA is the only sequence kept; it has 42 bases, read in frame from the first base. V was cut back by 10 bases and J by 0 bases, leaving a gap of 12 bases between them. According to the germline V gene (reference sequence), CDR1 reads LNHDA and CDR2 reads SQIVND.